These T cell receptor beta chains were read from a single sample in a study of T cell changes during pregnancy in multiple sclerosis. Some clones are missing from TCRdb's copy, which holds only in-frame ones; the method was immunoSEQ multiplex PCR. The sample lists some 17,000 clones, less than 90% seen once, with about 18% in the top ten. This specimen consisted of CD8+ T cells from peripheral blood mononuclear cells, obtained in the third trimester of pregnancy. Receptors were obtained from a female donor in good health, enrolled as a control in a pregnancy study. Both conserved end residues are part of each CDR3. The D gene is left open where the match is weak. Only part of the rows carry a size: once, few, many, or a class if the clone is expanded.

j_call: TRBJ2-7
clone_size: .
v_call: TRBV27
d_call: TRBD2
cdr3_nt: TGTGCCAGCAGTCCGGGACTAGGGCCCTACGAGCAGTACTTC
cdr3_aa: CASSPGLGPYEQYF

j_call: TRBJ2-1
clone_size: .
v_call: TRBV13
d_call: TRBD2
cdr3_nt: TGTGCCAGCAGCTCGACTAGCGGGAGACACGCTAATGAGCAGTTCTTC
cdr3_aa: CASSSTSGRHANEQFF

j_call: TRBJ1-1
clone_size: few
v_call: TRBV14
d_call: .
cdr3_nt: TGTGCCAGCAGCCTACAGGCTTTCGGCACTGAAGCTTTCTTT
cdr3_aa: CASSLQAFGTEAFF

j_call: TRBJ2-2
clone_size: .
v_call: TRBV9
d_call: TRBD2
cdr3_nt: TGTGCCAGCAGCGCTTTAGCGGGGGCGAACACCGGGGAGCTGTTTTTT
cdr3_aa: CASSALAGANTGELFF

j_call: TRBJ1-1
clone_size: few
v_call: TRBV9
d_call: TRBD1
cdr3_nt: TGTGCCAGCAGCTCCGGGACAGGATTAATGAACACTGAAGCTTTCTTT
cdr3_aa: CASSSGTGLMNTEAFF

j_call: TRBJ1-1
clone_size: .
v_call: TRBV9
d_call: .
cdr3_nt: TGTGCCAGCAGCGTACATATCAGGAGCGGGAGTCACACTGAAGCTTTCTTT
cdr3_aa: CASSVHIRSGSHTEAFF

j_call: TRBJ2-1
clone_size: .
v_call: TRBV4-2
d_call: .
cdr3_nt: TGTGCCAGCAGCTCCAGAATCAGGGGTGACAATGAGCAGTTCTTC
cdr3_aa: CASSSRIRGDNEQFF

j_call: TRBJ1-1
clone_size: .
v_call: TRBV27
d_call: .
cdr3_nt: TGTGCCAGCAGTTTATCGGCGGGCATGAACACTGAAGCTTTCTTT
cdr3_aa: CASSLSAGMNTEAFF

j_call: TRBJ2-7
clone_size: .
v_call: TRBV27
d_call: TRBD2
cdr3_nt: TGTGCCAGCGGACGGGACTATATAAGCGAGCAGTACTTC
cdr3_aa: CASGRDYISEQYF

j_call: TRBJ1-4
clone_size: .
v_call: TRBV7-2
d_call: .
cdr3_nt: TGTGCCAGCAGCTTATTTCGTTCCGATGAAAAACTGTTTTTT
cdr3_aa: CASSLFRSDEKLFF

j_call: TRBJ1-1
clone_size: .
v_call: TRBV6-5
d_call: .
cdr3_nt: TGTGCCAGCAGTTCTGGCCTGAACACTGAAGCTTTCTTT
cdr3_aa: CASSSGLNTEAFF

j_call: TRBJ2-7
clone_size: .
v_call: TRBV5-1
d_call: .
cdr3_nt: TGCGCCAGCAGCTCCCTGGGGGGTTTAGCCTACGAGCAGTACTTC
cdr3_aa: CASSSLGGLAYEQYF

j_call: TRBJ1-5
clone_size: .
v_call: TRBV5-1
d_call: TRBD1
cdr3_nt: TGCGCCAGCAGCTTGGCCGACAGGGAATGGAGCAATCAGCCCCAGCATTTT
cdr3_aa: CASSLADREWSNQPQHF

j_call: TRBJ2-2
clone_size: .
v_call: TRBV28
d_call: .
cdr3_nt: TGTGCCTCCAACAGGGCCGGGGAGCTGTTTTTT
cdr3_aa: CASNRAGELFF

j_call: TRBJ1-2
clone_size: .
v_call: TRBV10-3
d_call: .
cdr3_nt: TGTGCCATCAGCCCCACAGGGTTACGGGTAGGGTATGGGGCCAATCATGGCTACACCTTC
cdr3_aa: CAISPTGLRVGYGANHGYTF

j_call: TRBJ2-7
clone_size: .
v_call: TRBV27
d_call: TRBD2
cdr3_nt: TGTGCCAGCAGTATCGCGGGAGGATCCTACGAGCAGTACTTC
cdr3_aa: CASSIAGGSYEQYF

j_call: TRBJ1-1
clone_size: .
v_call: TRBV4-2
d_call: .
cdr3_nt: TGTGCCAGCAGCCACCCGCCAGGGGCTTCCACTGAAGCTTTCTTT
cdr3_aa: CASSHPPGASTEAFF

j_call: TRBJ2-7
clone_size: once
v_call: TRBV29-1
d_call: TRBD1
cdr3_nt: TGCAGCGTTGATGCCGGGACAGGGAACTACGAGCAGTACTTC
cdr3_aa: CSVDAGTGNYEQYF

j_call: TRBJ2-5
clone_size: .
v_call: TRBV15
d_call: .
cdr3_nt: TGTGCCACCAGCAGAGATCCGGCAGGGCAAGAGACCCAGTACTTC
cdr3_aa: CATSRDPAGQETQYF

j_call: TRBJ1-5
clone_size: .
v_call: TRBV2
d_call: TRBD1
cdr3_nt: TGTGCCAGCAGTGGGGACAGGGGCACCAATCAGCCCCAGCATTTT
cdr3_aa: CASSGDRGTNQPQHF

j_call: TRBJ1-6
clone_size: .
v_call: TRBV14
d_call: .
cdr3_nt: TGTGCCAGCAGCCTCCCGGGACTCCCTTTCGGCTCACCCCTCCACTTT
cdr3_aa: CASSLPGLPFGSPLHF

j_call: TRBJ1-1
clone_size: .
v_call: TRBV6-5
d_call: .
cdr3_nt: TGTGCCAGCAGTTACTCGAAAAGGGGCACTGAAGCTTTCTTT
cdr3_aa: CASSYSKRGTEAFF

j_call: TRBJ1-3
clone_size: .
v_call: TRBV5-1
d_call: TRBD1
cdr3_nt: TGCGCCAGCAGCTCAGACAGGGTCACCATATATTTT
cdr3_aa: CASSSDRVTIYF

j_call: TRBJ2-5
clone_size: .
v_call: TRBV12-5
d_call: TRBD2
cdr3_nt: TGTGCTAGTGGGGGTAGCGGGGGACTCCAAGAGACCCAGTACTTC
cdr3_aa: CASGGSGGLQETQYF

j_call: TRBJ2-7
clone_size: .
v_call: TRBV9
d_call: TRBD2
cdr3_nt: TGTGCCAGCAGCCCCCGAGGGACTAGCGGTGCCTGGGGGCAGTACTTC
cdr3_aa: CASSPRGTSGAWGQYF

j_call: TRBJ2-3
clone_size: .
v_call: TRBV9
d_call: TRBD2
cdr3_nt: TGTGCCAGCAGCGACCCTAGCGGAGGAAGCACAGATACGCAGTATTTT
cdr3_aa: CASSDPSGGSTDTQYF

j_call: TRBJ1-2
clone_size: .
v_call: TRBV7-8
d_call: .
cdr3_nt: TGTGCCAGCAGCTTAGCGGGGACTGCCGGATATGGCTACACCTTC
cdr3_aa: CASSLAGTAGYGYTF

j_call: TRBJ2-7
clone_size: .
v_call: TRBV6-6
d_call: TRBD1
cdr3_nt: TGTGCCAGTCAGCCGGGACAGGTATACGAGCAGTACTTC
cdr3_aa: CASQPGQVYEQYF

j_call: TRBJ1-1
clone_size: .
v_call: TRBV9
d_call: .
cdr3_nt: TGTGCCAGCAGCGCAAACCGGGATGTTGCGGACACTGAAGCTTTCTTT
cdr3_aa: CASSANRDVADTEAFF

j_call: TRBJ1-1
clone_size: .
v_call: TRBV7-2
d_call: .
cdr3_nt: TGTGCCAGCAGCCTTCTCGTGTCTGGAGGCACTGAAGCTTTCTTT
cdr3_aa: CASSLLVSGGTEAFF

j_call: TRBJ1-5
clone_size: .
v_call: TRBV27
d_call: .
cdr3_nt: TGTGCCAGCAGTTTATGGGGCGGACTAAATCAGCCCCAGCATTTT
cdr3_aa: CASSLWGGLNQPQHF

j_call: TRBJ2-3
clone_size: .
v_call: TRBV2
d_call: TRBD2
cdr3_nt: TGTGCCAGCAGTCCGACTAGCGGGGGGCGGACAGATACGCAGTATTTT
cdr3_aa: CASSPTSGGRTDTQYF

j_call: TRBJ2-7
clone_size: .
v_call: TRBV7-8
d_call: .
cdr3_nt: TGTGCCAGCAGCTTAGGTCCGGGAGAGGTCTACGAGCAGTACTTC
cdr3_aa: CASSLGPGEVYEQYF

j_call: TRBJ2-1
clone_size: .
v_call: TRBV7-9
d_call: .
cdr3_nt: TGTGCCAGCAGCTTAGCGGGGACATACAATGAGCAGTTCTTC
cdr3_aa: CASSLAGTYNEQFF

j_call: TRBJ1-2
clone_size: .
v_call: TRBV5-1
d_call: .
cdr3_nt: TGCGCCAGCAGCTTGCGGGGAATCTATGGCTACACCTTC
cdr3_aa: CASSLRGIYGYTF

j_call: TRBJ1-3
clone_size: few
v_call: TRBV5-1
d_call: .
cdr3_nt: TGCGCCAGCAGCTTAAACCAGGCCGGCGCTGGAAACACCATATATTTT
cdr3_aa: CASSLNQAGAGNTIYF

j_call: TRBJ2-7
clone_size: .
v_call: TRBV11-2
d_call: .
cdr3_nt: TGTGCCAGCAGCTTTTCTAGCTCCTACGAGCAGTACTTC
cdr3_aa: CASSFSSSYEQYF

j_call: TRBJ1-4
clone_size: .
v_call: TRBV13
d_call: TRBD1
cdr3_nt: TGTGCCAGCAGCTCTCAGATGGGACAGGGTGGAGAAAAACTGTTTTTT
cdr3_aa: CASSSQMGQGGEKLFF

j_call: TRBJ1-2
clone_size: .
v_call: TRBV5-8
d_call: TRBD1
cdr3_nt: TGTGCCAGCAGTCCGGGACAGGGATGGGATGGCTACACCTTC
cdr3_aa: CASSPGQGWDGYTF

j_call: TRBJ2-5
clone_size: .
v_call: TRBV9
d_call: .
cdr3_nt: TGTGCCAGCAGCGTAGGACTTCCCCCTGGGACCCAGTACTTC
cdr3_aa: CASSVGLPPGTQYF

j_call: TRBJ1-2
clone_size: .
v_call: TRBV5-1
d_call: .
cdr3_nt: TGCGCCAGCAGCTTCGAGTCTGGCTATGGCTACACCTTC
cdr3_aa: CASSFESGYGYTF

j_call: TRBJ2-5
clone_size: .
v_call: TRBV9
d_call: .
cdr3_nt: TGTGCCAGCAGCCCGAGTGGCAGGGGCCTGGAGACCCAGTACTTC
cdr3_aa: CASSPSGRGLETQYF

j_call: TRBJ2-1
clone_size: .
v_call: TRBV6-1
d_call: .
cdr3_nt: TGTGCCAGCAGTGCGCCAGGGGTCGGCTACAATGAGCAGTTCTTC
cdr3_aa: CASSAPGVGYNEQFF

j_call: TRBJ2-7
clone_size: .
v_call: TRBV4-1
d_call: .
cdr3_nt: TGCGCCAGCAGCCAAGACAGGGCCGCCTACTACGAGCAGTACTTC
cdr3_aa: CASSQDRAAYYEQYF

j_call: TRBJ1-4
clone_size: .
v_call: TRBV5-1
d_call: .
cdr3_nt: TGCGCCAGCAGCTTTGGCAGGGTAGACCGAGCTAATGAAAAACTGTTTTTT
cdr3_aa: CASSFGRVDRANEKLFF

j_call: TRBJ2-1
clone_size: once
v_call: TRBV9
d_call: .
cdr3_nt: TGTGCCAGCAGCCCGTCTAGCGCAACCTACAATGAGCAGTTCTTC
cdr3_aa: CASSPSSATYNEQFF

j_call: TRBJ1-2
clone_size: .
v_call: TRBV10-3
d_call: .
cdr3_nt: TGTGCCATCACCCGACAGACATTCTATGGCTACACCTTC
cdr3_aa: CAITRQTFYGYTF